The text below deals with one TCR beta chain. It has no known antigen specificity. Per-base quality was not reported, and no clone a single base away is much larger than it. The donors were healthy, HIV-negative adults with no recently reported acute infections or vaccinations. Only Caucasian adults living in Nashville, Tennessee, USA were represented among the donors. For unsorted samples, tens of millions of PBMCs were counted, and genomic DNA was extracted using the QIAamp DNA Blood Mini kit. Blood was obtained by leukapheresis, after which PBMCs were separated by Ficoll-Histopaque density gradient centrifugation and cryopreserved in liquid nitrogen vapor phase. Using the deep immunoSEQ assay, TCR CDR3 regions were amplified from genomic DNA by multiplex PCR. Genomic DNA extracted from each cell subset was distributed evenly over all wells of several immunoSEQ 96-well plates, and each plate served as one replicate. For unsorted PBMC, each replicate PCR was loaded with roughly 330 ng genomic DNA, equivalent to about 30,000 T cell genomes. Unsorted PBMC genomic DNA was sequenced across ten immunoSEQ deep assay plates. The purified libraries were quantified using a Qubit 3.0 fluorometer, sized with a Bioanalyzer 2100, and then quantified again using the KAPA Library Quantification kit. Every immunoSEQ 96-well plate was sequenced on a dedicated single-read 150-cycle Illumina NextSeq 550 flow cell. From the authors' description of their analysis: Because the immunoSEQ output held only junctional sequences and lacked quality scores, the filtering could not match the filtering applied to full-length reads. Sequences were annotated with PyIR, a Python wrapper for IgBLAST v1.9, and V/J genes and CDR3 were assigned using IMGT germline references. Reads were removed for weak V/J assignments (E-value above 1e-6), missing CDR3, stop codons, out-of-frame junctions, or ambiguous translated residues. A V3J clonotype was defined by an identical inferred V gene, J gene, and CDR3 amino acid sequence. To compute the percentage overlap between repertoires, the number of shared unique clonotypes was divided by the size of the smaller repertoire. Three approaches were used to assess repertoire richness: RTK rarefaction, the Chao1 estimator, and Recon v2.1 estimates of unobserved clonotypes. As stored in TCRdb, this immuneACCESS dataset retains in-frame rearrangements with V and J assigned. A fraction of the clones does not appear; measured against another copy, unresolved V genes explain less than half of the discrepancy, and the remainder lacks a known reason. V and J calls and clone size are copied from that table; D and trimming were computed from the DNA. The table for this sample lists about 450,000 clones; about 85% of them were counted only once. Around 14% of the sample rests with the top ten.

V sheds 4 bases and J sheds 4 bases, leaving 15 bases between their ends. From the cysteine up to the phenylalanine, the CDR3 has a length of 15 residues. Just the 45-base CDR3 DNA is kept, in frame starting at base 1. The germline V gene provides CDR1 SGDLS and CDR2 YYNGEE. This specimen comes from a study of shared clonotypes between healthy human individuals (dated by TCRdb to about 2020). Concerning the study at large: The cohort included three men and a couple of women between 18 and 49 years of age. The study deeply sequenced blood TCR repertoires of five healthy adults to estimate repertoire size and the extent of clonotype sharing between individuals. Different laboratories and diverse techniques were used to prepare libraries and sequence TCR repertoires, to increase sequencing depth and limit assay-specific biases. Leukapheresis yielded between about 0.85 and 10 billion PBMCs per donor.

Findings and caveats that apply to the study as a whole: Sampling was limited to blood, and TCR repertoires in tissue likely differ from TCR repertoires in blood. Because the study included a small number of donors, the genetic and exposure-history diversity represented was limited. Based on pairwise subsampling, the degree of clonotype sharing among donors was expected to be affected by sequencing depth.

This clonotype originated in a woman in her thirties or forties in good health. Some clones in this sample may be carry-over from other donors' samples. Material for sequencing was PBMCs. The sequence links TRBV9 to TRBJ2-1; the D gene cannot be resolved reliably. The sequenced DNA: TGTGCCAGCAGCCCCACGGACGGCCGATACAATGAGCAGTTCTTC. The encoded protein is CASSPTDGRYNEQFF.